A single sample is the source of the 27 T cell receptor beta chains below, sequenced in a study of CD8 T cells in Susac syndrome. Random hexamers were used to reverse transcribe roughly 0.45 to 1 ug of RNA. TCRdb re-called the immunoSEQ multiplex PCR reads through MiXCR, storing one row per CDR3 protein. The data show 160,000 or so distinct CDR3 sequences, approximately 95% seen once. Sample: CD4+ T cells from PBMCs. Source of these receptors: a human donor with Susac syndrome.

The chain employs TRBV29-1 and TRBJ2-1, with TRBD2 as a possible D gene (6 bases). Deletions cut 6 bases from V and 7 bases from J, with 19 bases between. The germline V gene encodes CDR1 SQVTM and CDR2 ANQGSEA. The length of the CDR3 is 14 residues. The CDR3 DNA reads TGCAGCGTCCGTACATTGGTGCGGGAAAATGAGCAGTTCTTC. Translation: CSVRTLVRENEQFF.

This chain joins TRBV6-5 and TRBJ2-1, with 8 bases that match TRBD2. From germline, CDR1 is MNHEY and CDR2 SVGAGI. Germline trimming cut 2 bases from V and 4 bases from J; bases unmatched to any gene: 7. The CDR3 has 16 residues. CDR3 sequence reads: CASSYPKRGSYNEQFF. In DNA form, the CDR3 reads TGTGCCAGCAGTTACCCCAAGCGGGGGAGTTACAATGAGCAGTTCTTC.

V usage is TRBV20-1 and J usage is TRBJ2-5; TRBD2 agrees at 11 bases. The length of the CDR3 is 14 residues. CDR1 and CDR2 (germline): DFQATT, SNEGSKA (reference sequence). The J segment lost 3 bases and the V segment lost 4 bases, leaving 4 bases of the junction unmatched. CDR3 residues: CSATSGGFKETQYF. The DNA for the CDR3 is TGCAGTGCTACTAGCGGGGGGTTTAAAGAGACCCAGTACTTC.

CDR3 in DNA: TGTGCCAGCAGCTTGCCAAAGGCGGGAGCGAACACCGGGGAGCTGTTTTTT. It codes for CASSLPKAGANTGELFF. The chain couples TRBV5-4 to TRBJ2-2, with 7 bases identical to TRBD2. The V and J ends lost 1 base and 0 bases, in that order; junction bases with no gene match: 6. The CDR3 extends over 17 amino acids. Germline CDR1 SGHNT, CDR2 YYREEE (reference sequence).

The chain links TRBV15 to TRBJ1-2; D uncertain. Germline CDR1 reads LNHNV; CDR2 reads YYDKDF (reference sequence). Deletions cut 8 bases from V and 6 bases from J, with 10 bases between. The CDR3 is 11 amino acids. The CDR3 coding sequence is TGTGCCACCTCGGGAAGGGATGGCTACACCTTC. Amino acids: CATSGRDGYTF.

The rearrangement joins TRBV29-1 to TRBJ2-3; the D is unclear. The CDR3 spans 12 residues. V was shortened by 7 bases and J by 0 bases, with 8 bases between the two germline ends. Per germline, CDR1 SQVTM and CDR2 ANQGSEA. The CDR3 DNA is TGCAGCGCGGATCCTAGCACAGATACGCAGTATTTT. Its translation is CSADPSTDTQYF.

The chain carries TRBV4-1 and TRBJ1-1, with no clear D. This CDR3 comprises 14 residues. Germline lookup yields CDR1 MGHRA and CDR2 YSYEKL. Trimming pared 0 bases from V and 1 base from J, leaving 6 bases between. CDR3: CASSQEIRNTEAFF. The CDR3 DNA sequence: TGCGCCAGCAGCCAAGAAATCAGGAACACTGAAGCTTTCTTT.

The chain combines TRBV11-2 with TRBJ1-1; D might be TRBD1 (6 bases). CDR1 and CDR2 (germline): SGHAT, FQNNGV. This CDR3 is 12 amino acids long. V lost 6 bases, J lost 8 bases, and 13 bases lay in between. This chain's CDR3 is CASSKYREEAFF. In DNA, the CDR3 is TGTGCCAGCAGTAAATACAGGGAAGAAGCTTTCTTT.

This clonotype has a single count. This chain uses TRBV20-1 with TRBJ2-5; no firm D call. V was trimmed by 3 bases and J by 2 bases, leaving 10 bases between them. Germline V gives CDR1 DFQATT, CDR2 SNEGSKA (reference sequence). This CDR3 is 13 amino acids long. CDR3 region: CSASLANQETQYF. The CDR3 DNA reads TGCAGTGCTAGTCTGGCCAATCAAGAGACCCAGTACTTC.

This rearrangement joins TRBV3-1 to TRBJ1-2; D unclear. V lost 1 base to trimming and J lost 4 bases, with 13 bases between them. Looked up from germline, CDR1 is LGHDT and CDR2 is YNNKEL (reference sequence). CDR3 length: 15 amino acids. CDR3 residues: CASSQAKGTFYGYTF. DNA of the CDR3: TGTGCCAGCAGCCAAGCCAAGGGTACCTTCTATGGCTACACCTTC.

This sequence joins TRBV11-2 and TRBJ2-3; D is possibly TRBD1 (5 bases). The CDR3 is made up of 13 amino acids. The V gene's germline CDR1 is SGHAT and CDR2 FQNNGV. The CDR3 region has the DNA TGTGCAGTCGACAGTAGTCACACAGATACGCAGTATTTT. Translated, it gives CAVDSSHTDTQYF.

CDR3 residues: CSARVGGLGETQYF. As DNA, the CDR3 is TGCAGTGCTAGAGTTGGGGGCCTAGGAGAGACCCAGTACTTC. The V and J genes are TRBV20-1 and TRBJ2-5; the D gene is possibly TRBD1 (6 bases). The CDR3 is 14 amino acids. CDR1 and CDR2 from the germline V gene are DFQATT and SNEGSKA (reference sequence). The germline V and J ends were trimmed by 1 base and 4 bases, with 13 bases remaining between them.

The chain joins TRBV12-3 or TRBV12-4 to TRBJ1-1; D is unclear. Trimming took 0 bases from V and 5 from J, leaving 10 bases between them. This CDR3 is 14 amino acids long. CDR3 protein: CASSLAQWGTEAFF. The CDR3 coding sequence is TGTGCCAGCAGTTTAGCGCAATGGGGTACTGAAGCTTTCTTT.

V usage is TRBV11-2 and J usage is TRBJ2-5, with D tentatively TRBD1 or TRBD2 (5 bases each). This CDR3 spans 12 amino acids. The V and J ends lost 10 bases and 1 base respectively, with 10 bases between them. CDR1 is SGHAT and CDR2 is FQNNGV in the germline V gene. The CDR3 protein is CATGPTQETQYF. The DNA of the CDR3 is TGTGCCACGGGACCGACCCAAGAGACCCAGTACTTC.

V is TRBV7-9 and J is TRBJ1-2, with D unclear. The germline V gene has CDR1 SEHNR and CDR2 FQNEAQ (reference sequence). This CDR3 is built from 13 residues. Trimming left V 6 bases short and J 4 bases short, with 12 bases between. The CDR3 region is CASSPPFFYGYTF. The CDR3 DNA sequence: TGTGCCAGCAGTCCCCCGTTTTTCTATGGCTACACCTTC. The whole variable domain, filled in from reference TRBV7-9 and TRBJ1-2, reads DTGVSQNPRHKITKRGQNVTFRCDPISEHNRLYWYRQTLGQGPEFLTYFQNEAQLEKSRLLSDRFSAERPKGSFSTLEIQRTEQGDSAMYLCASSPPFFYGYTFGSGTRLTVV.

J is TRBJ2-3 and V is TRBV11-2; 14 bases align to TRBD2. The CDR3 sequence is 16 residues long. Germline V gene data show CDR1 as SGHAT and CDR2 as FQNNGV. J was trimmed by 6 bases and V by 4 bases; bases with no gene match: 6. The DNA of the CDR3 is TGTGCCAGCAGCTCACGACTAGCGGGGGGGCAGGATACGCAGTATTTT. It translates to CASSSRLAGGQDTQYF.

This chain uses TRBV6-4 with TRBJ1-1; 7 bases fit TRBD1. The junction had 5 bases not matched to a gene; V was cut back by 5 bases and J by 5 bases. Germline lookup yields CDR1 MRHNA and CDR2 SNTAGT. This CDR3 has 13 amino acids. CDR3 nucleotide sequence: TGTGCCAGCAGTCAGGGGGGTGATACTGAAGCTTTCTTT. This translates into CASSQGGDTEAFF.

The V and J genes are TRBV12-3 or TRBV12-4 and TRBJ2-2, with a possible D match to TRBD2 (5 bases). The CDR3 contains 15 residues. V lost 3 bases to trimming and J lost 0 bases, with 8 bases between them. The CDR3 coding sequence is TGTGCCAGCAGTTTGAGGGCTGCGAACACCGGGGAGCTGTTTTTT. It specifies CASSLRAANTGELFF.

There are a few counts of this clonotype. The chain employs TRBV20-1 and TRBJ1-1; D not resolved. V dropped 3 bases and J dropped 0 bases, with 5 bases sitting between them. This CDR3 region has 12 residues. Germline V gives CDR1 DFQATT, CDR2 SNEGSKA (reference sequence). CDR3 protein: CSARGLNTEAFF. The CDR3 DNA is TGCAGTGCTAGGGGCTTGAACACTGAAGCTTTCTTT.

The rearrangement links TRBV15 to TRBJ2-1; D may be TRBD1 (5 bases). Looked up from germline, CDR1 is LNHNV and CDR2 is YYDKDF (reference sequence). This CDR3 is built from 15 residues. Trimming cost V 8 bases and J 0 bases, with 14 bases left between them. CDR3 DNA sequence: TGTGCCACCCAACTCGACAGAAGCTCCTACAATGAGCAGTTCTTC. This gives the protein CATQLDRSSYNEQFF.

The rearrangement links TRBV20-1 to TRBJ1-1; 7 nucleotides agree with TRBD1. This CDR3 spans 13 amino acids. Germline trimming cut 5 bases from V and 1 base from J; bases unmatched to any gene: 4. Looked up from germline, CDR1 is DFQATT and CDR2 is SNEGSKA (reference sequence). Written as DNA, the CDR3 is TGCAGTGCTCAGCAGGGGGGGAACACTGAAGCTTTCTTT. Residues: CSAQQGGNTEAFF.

The rearrangement links TRBV2 to TRBJ2-7; 9 bases align to TRBD1. Germline V CDR1 and CDR2: SNHLY, FYNNEI. The CDR3 consists of 13 residues. V lost 6 bases to trimming and J lost 3 bases; unmatched junction nucleotides: 3. The CDR3 nucleotides read TGTGCCAGCAGGAGGACAGGGGTCTACGAGCAGTACTTC. Residues: CASRRTGVYEQYF.

CDR3 sequence (DNA): TGTGCCAGCAGCTTATGGGGGAGTGTCTCTGGAAACACCATATATTTT. It translates to CASSLWGSVSGNTIYF. The chain has TRBV13 and TRBJ1-3, with D possibly being TRBD1 (5 bases). This CDR3 is built from 16 residues. Germline-derived CDR1 and CDR2 are PRHDT and FYEKMQ (reference sequence). Between the trimmed V and J ends, which lost 2 bases and 0 bases, there was a span of 11 bases.

This chain links TRBV9 with TRBJ2-1; 7 nucleotides align to TRBD2. V trimming: 7 bases; J trimming: 8 bases; junction bases outside the gene matches: 9. Germline CDR1 SGDLS, CDR2 YYNGEE. The CDR3 has 13 residues. The CDR3 sequence: CASGLGGLDEQFF. DNA of the CDR3: TGTGCCAGCGGCCTGGGAGGGCTGGATGAGCAGTTCTTC. Variable domain in full (rest from reference TRBV9 and TRBJ2-1): DSGVTQTPKHLITATGQRVTLRCSPRSGDLSVYWYQQSLDQGLQFLIQYYNGEERAKGNILERFSAQQFPDLHSELNLSSLELGDSALYFCASGLGGLDEQFFGPGTRLTVL.

V is TRBV5-6 and J is TRBJ2-6; D is possibly TRBD2 (6 bases). Germline lookup yields CDR1 SGHDT and CDR2 YYEEEE. This CDR3 contains 16 residues. The V end was cut by 5 bases, the J end by 2 bases, with 14 bases between. CDR3 amino acids: CASSSRGLTGANVLTF. DNA of the CDR3: TGTGCCAGCAGTAGCCGGGGGTTGACTGGGGCCAACGTCCTGACTTTC.

V usage is TRBV4-2 and J usage is TRBJ2-1, with D perhaps matching TRBD2 (6 bases). This CDR3 is 13 amino acids long. V lost 0 bases to trimming and J lost 9 bases, with 9 bases between them. Germline V gives CDR1 LGHNA, CDR2 YNFKEQ. The CDR3 coding sequence is TGTGCCAGCAGCCAAGATCTGGGGGGTGAGCAGTTCTTC. Its translation: CASSQDLGGEQFF.

The chain combines TRBV5-4 with TRBJ1-1; D is undetermined. V was clipped by 2 bases and J by 3 bases, with 8 bases between them. The germline V gene encodes CDR1 SGHNT and CDR2 YYREEE (reference sequence). This CDR3 is built from 13 residues. CDR3 coding DNA: TGTGCCAGCAGCTTTCGACGGCACACTGAAGCTTTCTTT. This encodes CASSFRRHTEAFF. Based on the CDR3 plus reference TRBV5-4 and TRBJ1-1, the full variable domain is ETGVTQSPTHLIKTRGQQVTLRCSSQSGHNTVSWYQQALGQGPQFIFQYYREEENGRGNFPPRFSGLQFPNYSSELNVNALELDDSALYLCASSFRRHTEAFFGQGTRLTVV.